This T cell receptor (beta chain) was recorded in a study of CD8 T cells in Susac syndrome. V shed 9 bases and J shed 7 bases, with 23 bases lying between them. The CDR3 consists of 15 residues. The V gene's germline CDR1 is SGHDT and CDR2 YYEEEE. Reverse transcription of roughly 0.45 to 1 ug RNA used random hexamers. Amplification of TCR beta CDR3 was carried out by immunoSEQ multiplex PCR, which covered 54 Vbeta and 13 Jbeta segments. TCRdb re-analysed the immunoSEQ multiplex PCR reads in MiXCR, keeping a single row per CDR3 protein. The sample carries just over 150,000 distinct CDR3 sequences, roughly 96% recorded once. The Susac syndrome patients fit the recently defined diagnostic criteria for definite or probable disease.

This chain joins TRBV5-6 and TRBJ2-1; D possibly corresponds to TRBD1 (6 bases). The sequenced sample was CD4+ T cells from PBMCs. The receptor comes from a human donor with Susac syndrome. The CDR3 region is CATTRPGTGRNEQFF. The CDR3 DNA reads TGTGCCACCACCCGCCCGGGTACAGGGAGAAATGAGCAGTTCTTC. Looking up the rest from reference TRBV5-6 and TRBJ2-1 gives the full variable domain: DAGVTQSPTHLIKTRGQQVTLRCSPKSGHDTVSWYQQALGQGPQFIFQYYEEEERQRGNFPDRFSGHQFPNYSSELNVNALLLGDSALYLCATTRPGTGRNEQFFGPGTRLTVL.